The present entry profiles one T cell receptor (beta chain) with its context. What it binds is not known. These data belong to a study of post-analysis software for immune sequencing data. Study-level points and caveats: Multiple sclerosis patients had significantly lower normalized Chao1 diversity than controls. Strong co-clustering by F measure was seen for same-batch samples. There were five or six TRBV segments more frequent in patients than controls, and TRBV5-6, TRBV5-1 and TRBV20-1 were among them.

The TCR beta cDNA libraries carried unique molecular identifiers. TCRdb re-called the PCR reads with MiXCR, one entry per CDR3 protein. The repertoire includes roughly 540,000 distinct CDR3 sequences, around 34% of them detected once, and 5% to 6% sits in the top ten. Germline CDR1 is LGHDT and CDR2 is YNNKEL (reference sequence). The CDR3 is 22 amino acids. The sequence derives from a girl between 2 and 17 years old with multiple sclerosis. Sequencing was done on a sample of blood. V and J are TRBV3-1 and TRBJ2-4, with 9 positions matching TRBD2. Gene TRBJ2-5 matches the end of the DNA better, so the J call may be wrong. CDR3 sequence (DNA): TGTGCCAGCAGCCAAGATTATCGGCTAGCGGGGAGGTTGCCCACGGAACAAGAGACCCAGTACTTC. It codes for CASSQDYRLAGRLPTEQETQYF.